These T cell receptor beta chains were read from a single sample in a study of shared clonotypes between healthy human individuals. The assay was immunoSEQ multiplex PCR, and TCRdb's table has in-frame clones only and misses some. The sample has 2 million to 3 million clones, more than 85% seen once. The sequencing input was naive CD4+ T cells from PBMCs. These receptors came from a young man in good health. Some clones in this sample may be carry-over from other donors' samples. Both conserved end residues are part of each CDR3. A D gene is named only where the DNA matches it firmly. For some rows the clone size is stated as once, few or many, or as a class when expanded; others skip it.

J gene,V gene,clone size,D gene,CDR3 DNA,CDR3 protein
TRBJ1-4,TRBV25-1,NA,TRBD1,TGTGCCAGCAGTGCCTGGGACAGGGGGCTCGAAAAACTGTTTTTT,CASSAWDRGLEKLFF
TRBJ1-5,TRBV28,NA,TRBD1,TGTGCCAGCAGTCGACTGGGGACAGGGGGCAATCAGCCCCAGCATTTT,CASSRLGTGGNQPQHF
TRBJ2-5,TRBV19,NA,NA,TGTGCCAGTAGTATGGAGGGGGGTCGGGAGACCCAGTACTTC,CASSMEGGRETQYF
TRBJ2-2,TRBV5-1,NA,TRBD2,TGCGCCAGCAGCTTGGAGGGAGGGCCCACCGGGGAGCTGTTTTTT,CASSLEGGPTGELFF
TRBJ2-7,TRBV10-1,NA,TRBD1,TGCGCCAGCAGTGGAAGGGACAGCAACTACGAGCAGTACTTC,CASSGRDSNYEQYF
TRBJ2-3,TRBV19,NA,TRBD2,TGTGCCAGCAGACCGCCTAGCGGGAGGGCCAGCACAGATACGCAGTATTTT,CASRPPSGRASTDTQYF
TRBJ2-1,TRBV28,NA,TRBD1,TGTGCCAGCACTTCCCCCTTGGGGACAGGGGCCCACAATGAGCAGTTCTTC,CASTSPLGTGAHNEQFF
TRBJ2-3,TRBV5-1,NA,TRBD2,TGCGCCAGCAGCTTAGGTACCGGGACTAGCGGGAGGGCCTTGTATTTT,CASSLGTGTSGRALYF
TRBJ2-5,TRBV13,NA,NA,TGTGCCAGCAGCTTAACAGAGACCCAGTACTTC,CASSLTETQYF
TRBJ2-4,TRBV29-1,NA,NA,TGCAGCGTTGCGATTGGGGCCAAAAACATTCAGTACTTC,CSVAIGAKNIQYF
TRBJ2-3,TRBV28,NA,NA,TGTGCCAGCAGTCCCCGACTGACAGATACGCAGTATTTT,CASSPRLTDTQYF
TRBJ2-7,TRBV7-8,NA,NA,TGTGCCAGCAGCTTGGCTGACAAGCCCTACGAGCAGTACTTC,CASSLADKPYEQYF
TRBJ2-7,TRBV4-1,NA,TRBD2,TGCGCCAGCAGCCAAGAGGGGACTAGCCTCGTCAACGAGCAGTACTTC,CASSQEGTSLVNEQYF
TRBJ2-3,TRBV15,NA,NA,TGTGCCACCAGCAGAGAAGCTGTCCAGCGGGTTAAGGGCACAGATACGCAGTATTTT,CATSREAVQRVKGTDTQYF
TRBJ1-1,TRBV5-6,NA,TRBD1,TGTGCCAGCAGCTTCAGGGGGACTGAAGCTTTCTTT,CASSFRGTEAFF
TRBJ2-6,TRBV6-1,NA,NA,TGTGCCAGCAGTGAATACCTCCGTGGAGGGGAATCTGGGGCCAACGTCCTGACTTTC,CASSEYLRGGESGANVLTF
TRBJ2-5,TRBV6-5,NA,TRBD1,TGTGCCAGCAGTTACGGCGCAGGGGGAAGGGAGACCCAGTACTTC,CASSYGAGGRETQYF
TRBJ1-1,TRBV5-4,NA,NA,TGTGCCAGCAGCGGCGGGGGGGCAGACACTGAAGCTTTCTTT,CASSGGGADTEAFF
TRBJ2-7,TRBV6-5,NA,TRBD1,TGTGCCAGCAGTTGGGGGACAGCCAAATCCTACGAGCAGTACTTC,CASSWGTAKSYEQYF
TRBJ1-6,TRBV7-9,NA,TRBD1,TGTGCCAGCAGGAGCGGACAGGCCCTGTCACCCCTCCACTTT,CASRSGQALSPLHF
TRBJ1-5,TRBV7-2,once,TRBD1,TGTGCCAGCAGCCCATCACTAGGTGGGACAGGGAACCTGGGAGCCCAGCATTTT,CASSPSLGGTGNLGAQHF
TRBJ1-2,TRBV15,NA,NA,TGTGCCACCAGCAGAGAAGGACAGTGGGGCTACACCTTC,CATSREGQWGYTF
TRBJ2-7,TRBV7-2,NA,TRBD1,TGTGCCAGCAGCCCGACAGGGTTAGACTACGAGCAGTACTTC,CASSPTGLDYEQYF
TRBJ2-1,TRBV5-4,NA,TRBD1,TGTGCCAGCAGCCGGACAGGGGAGGCATCCAATGAGCAGTTCTTC,CASSRTGEASNEQFF
TRBJ2-1,TRBV14,NA,NA,TGTGCCAGCAGCCAAGACGGATTTTGGGCAGGGTATGAGCAGTTCTTC,CASSQDGFWAGYEQFF
TRBJ2-5,TRBV27,once,NA,TGTGCCAGCAGTTTAACAGGGAATTCGGGTCTAGAGGAGACCCAGTACTTC,CASSLTGNSGLEETQYF
TRBJ2-7,TRBV7-2,once,TRBD2,TGTGCCAGCAGCTTAAGTGGACAGCGAACTAGCGGGAGGTCCCACGAGCAGTACTTC,CASSLSGQRTSGRSHEQYF
TRBJ1-6,TRBV4-1,NA,NA,TGCGCCAGCAAGGTAGGGGAGGCCTCAGCTTCACCCCTCCACTTT,CASKVGEASASPLHF
TRBJ2-3,TRBV4-3,NA,TRBD1,TGCGCCAGCAGCCAAGGACAGGGGACGCAGTATTTT,CASSQGQGTQYF
TRBJ2-7,TRBV19,NA,NA,TGTGCCAGTAGTACCACTCATGGTGGAGGGTCCTACGAGCAGTACTTC,CASSTTHGGGSYEQYF
TRBJ1-5,TRBV11-2,NA,NA,TGTGCCAGCAGCTTATCAGATAGCAATCAGCCCCAGCATTTT,CASSLSDSNQPQHF
TRBJ2-7,TRBV18,once,TRBD1,TGTGCCAGCTCACCTGGACAGGGGAGATACGAGCAGTACTTC,CASSPGQGRYEQYF
TRBJ2-1,TRBV11-2,NA,NA,TGTGCCAGCAGCTTAGGTGGTGCGGGCCATCACCTTACCTACAATGAGCAGTTCTTC,CASSLGGAGHHLTYNEQFF
TRBJ2-3,TRBV28,NA,TRBD2,TGTGCCAGCGCCCCCGGGACTAGAGGGTCAGATACGCAGTATTTT,CASAPGTRGSDTQYF
TRBJ2-5,TRBV7-2,NA,NA,TGTGCCAGCAGCTTTCAGGGAGGGGGCGAGACCCAGTACTTC,CASSFQGGGETQYF
TRBJ2-7,TRBV5-6,NA,NA,TGTGCCAGCAGCTTTAGGATCAGGGCGGCCACCGAGCAGTACTTC,CASSFRIRAATEQYF
TRBJ2-7,TRBV6-5,NA,TRBD2,TGTGCCAGCAGTTTGGGACTAGCGGGTGAGCAGTACTTC,CASSLGLAGEQYF
TRBJ2-7,TRBV28,NA,TRBD2,TGTGCCAGCAGTTTAGGTTCTAGCGGGTACGAGCAGTACTTC,CASSLGSSGYEQYF
TRBJ2-7,TRBV21-1,NA,NA,TGTGCCAGCAGCAGCCCCTCTGATACGGGACAGGGGGGTCAGCAGTACTTC,CASSSPSDTGQGGQQYF
TRBJ2-7,TRBV28,NA,TRBD1,TGTGCCAGCAGTTCCGGACAGGGGAGGTACGAGCAGTACTTC,CASSSGQGRYEQYF
TRBJ2-5,TRBV19,NA,NA,TGTGCCAGTAGTATCGGGCAGACTCAAGCGACCCAGTACTTC,CASSIGQTQATQYF